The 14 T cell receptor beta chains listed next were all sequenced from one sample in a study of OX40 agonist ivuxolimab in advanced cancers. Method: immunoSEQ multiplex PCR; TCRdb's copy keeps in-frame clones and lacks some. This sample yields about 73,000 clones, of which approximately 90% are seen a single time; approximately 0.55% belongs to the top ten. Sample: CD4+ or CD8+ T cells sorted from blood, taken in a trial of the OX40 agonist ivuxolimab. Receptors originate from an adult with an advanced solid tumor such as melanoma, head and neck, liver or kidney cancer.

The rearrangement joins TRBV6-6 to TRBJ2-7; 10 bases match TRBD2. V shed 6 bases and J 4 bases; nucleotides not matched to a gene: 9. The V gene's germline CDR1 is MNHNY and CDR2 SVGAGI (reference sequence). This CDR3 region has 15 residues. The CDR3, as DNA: TGTGCCAGCAGCATCTCGCCGACTAGCGGGTACGAGCAGTACTTC. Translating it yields CASSISPTSGYEQYF.

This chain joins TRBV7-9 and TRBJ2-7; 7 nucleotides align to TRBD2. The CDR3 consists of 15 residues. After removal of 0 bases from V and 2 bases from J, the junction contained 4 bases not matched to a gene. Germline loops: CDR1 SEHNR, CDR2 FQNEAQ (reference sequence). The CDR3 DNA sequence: TGTGCCAGCAGCTTAGCGATCAGCGGGACCTACGAGCAGTACTTC. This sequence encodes CASSLAISGTYEQYF.

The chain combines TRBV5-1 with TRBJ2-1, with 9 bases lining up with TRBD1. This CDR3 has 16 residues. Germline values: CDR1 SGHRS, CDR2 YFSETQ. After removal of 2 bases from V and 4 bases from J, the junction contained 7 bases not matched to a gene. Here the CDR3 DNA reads TGCGCCAGCAGCTTCTACGGACAGGGGTCTTACAATGAGCAGTTCTTC. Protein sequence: CASSFYGQGSYNEQFF. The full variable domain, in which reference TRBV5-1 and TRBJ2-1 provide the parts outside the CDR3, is KAGVTQTPRYLIKTRGQQVTLSCSPISGHRSVSWYQQTPGQGLQFLFEYFSETQRNKGNFPGRFSGRQFSNSRSEMNVSTLELGDSALYLCASSFYGQGSYNEQFFGPGTRLTVL.

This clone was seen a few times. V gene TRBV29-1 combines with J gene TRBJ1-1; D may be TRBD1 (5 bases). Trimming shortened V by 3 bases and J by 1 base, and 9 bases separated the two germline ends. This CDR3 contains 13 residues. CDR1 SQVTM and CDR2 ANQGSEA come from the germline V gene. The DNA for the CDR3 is TGCAGCGTTGAGGCCGGACAGAACACTGAAGCTTTCTTT. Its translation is CSVEAGQNTEAFF.

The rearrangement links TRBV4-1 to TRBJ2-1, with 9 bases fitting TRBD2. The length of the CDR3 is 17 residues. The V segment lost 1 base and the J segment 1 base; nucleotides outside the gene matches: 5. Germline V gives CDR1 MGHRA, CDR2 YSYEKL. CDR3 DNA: TGCGCCAGCAGCCAAGTTGGGACTAGCAAGTCCTACAATGAGCAGTTCTTC. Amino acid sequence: CASSQVGTSKSYNEQFF.

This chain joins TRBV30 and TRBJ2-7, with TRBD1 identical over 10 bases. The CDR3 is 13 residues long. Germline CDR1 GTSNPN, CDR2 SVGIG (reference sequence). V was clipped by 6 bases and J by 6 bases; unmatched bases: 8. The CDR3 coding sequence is TGTGCCTGTGGGACAGGGGATGGGTTCGAGCAGTACTTC. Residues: CACGTGDGFEQYF.

The CDR3 region has the DNA TGCGCCAGCAGCTTCTCAGACGAGGAGGTAAACACCATATATTTT. It specifies CASSFSDEEVNTIYF. The genes are TRBV5-1 and TRBJ1-3, with unresolved D. The CDR3 is 15 amino acids. Trimming removed 2 bases at V and 6 bases at J, with 15 bases between. Germline V CDR1 and CDR2: SGHRS, YFSETQ.

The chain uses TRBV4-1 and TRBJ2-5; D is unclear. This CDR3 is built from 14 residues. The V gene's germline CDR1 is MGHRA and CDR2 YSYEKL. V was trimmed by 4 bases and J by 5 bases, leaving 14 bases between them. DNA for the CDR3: TGCGCCAGCAGCCGCTGGGGTAGCCAGGAGACCCAGTACTTC. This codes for CASSRWGSQETQYF.

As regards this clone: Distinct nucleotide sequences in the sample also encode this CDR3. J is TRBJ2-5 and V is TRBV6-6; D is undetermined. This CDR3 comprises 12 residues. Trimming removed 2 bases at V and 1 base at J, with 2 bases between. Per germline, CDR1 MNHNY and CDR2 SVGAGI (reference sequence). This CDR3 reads CASSYGQETQYF. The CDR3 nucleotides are TGTGCCAGCAGTTACGGCCAAGAGACCCAGTACTTC.

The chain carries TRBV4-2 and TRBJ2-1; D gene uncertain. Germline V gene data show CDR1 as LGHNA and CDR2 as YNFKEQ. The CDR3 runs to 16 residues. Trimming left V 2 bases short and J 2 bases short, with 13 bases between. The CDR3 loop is CASSQLGPPAYNEQFF. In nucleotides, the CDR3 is TGTGCCAGCAGCCAACTAGGACCCCCTGCCTACAATGAGCAGTTCTTC.

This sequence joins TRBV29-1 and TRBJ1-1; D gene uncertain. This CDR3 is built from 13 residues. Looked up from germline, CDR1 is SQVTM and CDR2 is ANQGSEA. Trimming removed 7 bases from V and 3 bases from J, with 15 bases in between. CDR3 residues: CSATMSGDTEAFF. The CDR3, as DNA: TGCAGCGCCACGATGTCCGGGGACACTGAAGCTTTCTTT.

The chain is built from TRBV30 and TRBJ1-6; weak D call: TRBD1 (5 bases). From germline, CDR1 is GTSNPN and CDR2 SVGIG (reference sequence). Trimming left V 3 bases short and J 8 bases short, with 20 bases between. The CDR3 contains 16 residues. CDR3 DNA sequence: TGTGCCTGGAGCCCATTCGGGACGTCTAGGGATTCACCCCTCCACTTT. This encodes CAWSPFGTSRDSPLHF.

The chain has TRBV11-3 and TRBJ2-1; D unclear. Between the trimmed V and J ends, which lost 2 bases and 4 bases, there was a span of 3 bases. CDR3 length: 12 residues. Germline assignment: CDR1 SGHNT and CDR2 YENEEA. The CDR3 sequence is CASSLTYNEQFF. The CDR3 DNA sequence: TGTGCCAGCAGCTTAACTTACAATGAGCAGTTCTTC.

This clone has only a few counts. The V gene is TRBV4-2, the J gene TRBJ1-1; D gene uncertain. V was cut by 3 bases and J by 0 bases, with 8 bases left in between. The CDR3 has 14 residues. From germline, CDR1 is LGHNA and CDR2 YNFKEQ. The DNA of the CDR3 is TGTGCCAGCAGCCAGGGGAGGGTGAACACTGAAGCTTTCTTT. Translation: CASSQGRVNTEAFF.